One and the same sample provided the 4 T cell receptor gamma chains below, sequenced in a study of intestinal T cells in coeliac disease. Genomic DNA came from ten approximately 4.7-µm formalin-fixed paraffin-embedded scrolls per case. Using about 0.2 ug of biopsy DNA, TRG was amplified with LymphoTrack primers. TCRdb called clones from the multiplex PCR reads again using CATT. This table has around 1,300 gamma-chain clones, 44% appearing once. Sequenced material: a duodenal biopsy. All receptors come from a human donor with celiac disease.

V gene TRGV10 combines with J gene TRGJ1 or TRGJ2. Being an ORF, TRGV10 has a function that is uncertain. Trimming removed 10 bases from V and 9 bases from J; junction bases left unmatched: 10. The CDR3 is made up of 11 amino acids. The CDR3 region is CAASMPRKKLF. The CDR3 bases are TGTGCTGCGTCCATGCCCCGTAAGAAACTCTTT.

The rearrangement uses TRGV10 and TRGJ1 or TRGJ2. TRGV10 is sorted into the ORF group, with uncertain function. The V and J ends lost 7 bases and 12 bases, in that order; junction bases with no gene match: 10. CDR3 length: 11 residues. In nucleotides, the CDR3 is TGTGCTGCGTGGTCTCCTGGGGGGAAACTCTTT. Protein: CAAWSPGGKLF.

Relative to its sample, this clone is large. The J gene is TRGJ1 or TRGJ2, the V gene TRGV8. Germline CDR1 is VENAVY and CDR2 is YDSYNSRV. The trim removed 0 bases at V and 6 bases at J, leaving 2 bases unmatched. This CDR3 spans 12 amino acids. CDR3 in amino acids: CATWDRPYKKLF. CDR3 in DNA: TGTGCCACCTGGGATAGGCCTTATAAGAAACTCTTT.

V gene TRGV8 combines with J gene TRGJP2. Germline trimming cut 4 bases from V and 6 bases from J; bases unmatched to any gene: 23. The CDR3 loop spans 19 amino acids. The germline V gene has CDR1 VENAVY and CDR2 YDSYNSRV. The CDR3 here is CATWDLANIGSVGDWIKTF. The DNA of the CDR3 is TGTGCCACCTGGGACCTGGCCAATATTGGGTCGGTAGGTGATTGGATCAAGACGTTT.